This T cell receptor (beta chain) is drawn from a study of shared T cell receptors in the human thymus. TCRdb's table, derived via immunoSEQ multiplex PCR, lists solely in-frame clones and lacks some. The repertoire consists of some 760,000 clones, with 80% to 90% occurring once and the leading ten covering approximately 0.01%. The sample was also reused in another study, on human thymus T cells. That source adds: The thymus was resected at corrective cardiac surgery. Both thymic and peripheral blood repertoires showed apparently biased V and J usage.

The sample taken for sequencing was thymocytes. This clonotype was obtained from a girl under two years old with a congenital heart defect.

The CDR3 reads CASSSATSGGYSRTQYF. Here the CDR3 DNA reads TGCGCCAGCAGCTCGGCTACTAGCGGGGGGTACTCTAGGACCCAGTACTTC. The genes are TRBV5-1 and TRBJ2-5, with 12 nucleotides matching TRBD2. In germline, CDR1 is SGHRS, CDR2 YFSETQ. The V segment lost 3 bases and the J segment 7 bases; nucleotides outside the gene matches: 13. This CDR3 is 17 amino acids long.